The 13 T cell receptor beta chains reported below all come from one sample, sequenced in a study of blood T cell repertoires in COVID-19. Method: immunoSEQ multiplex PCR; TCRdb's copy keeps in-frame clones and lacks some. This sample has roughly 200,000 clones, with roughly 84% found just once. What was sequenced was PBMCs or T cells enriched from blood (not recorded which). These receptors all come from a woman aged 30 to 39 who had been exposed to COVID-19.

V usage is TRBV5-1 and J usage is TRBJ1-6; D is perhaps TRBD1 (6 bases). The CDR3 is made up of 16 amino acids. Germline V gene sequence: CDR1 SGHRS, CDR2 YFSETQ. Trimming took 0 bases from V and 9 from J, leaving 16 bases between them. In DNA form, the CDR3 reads TGCGCCAGCAGCTTGGGCACAGGGTTCGCAGGTTCACCCCTCCACTTT. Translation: CASSLGTGFAGSPLHF.

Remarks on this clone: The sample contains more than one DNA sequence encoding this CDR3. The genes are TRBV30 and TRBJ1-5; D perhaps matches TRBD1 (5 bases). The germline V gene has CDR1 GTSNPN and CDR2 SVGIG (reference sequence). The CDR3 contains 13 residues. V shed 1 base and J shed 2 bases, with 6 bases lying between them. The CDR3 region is CAWSAQGNQPQHF. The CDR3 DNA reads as TGTGCCTGGAGTGCACAGGGCAATCAGCCCCAGCATTTT.

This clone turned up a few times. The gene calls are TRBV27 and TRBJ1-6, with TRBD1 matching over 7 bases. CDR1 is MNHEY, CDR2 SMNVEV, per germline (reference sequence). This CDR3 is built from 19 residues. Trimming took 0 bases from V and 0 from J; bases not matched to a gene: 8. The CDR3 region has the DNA TGTGCCAGCAGTTTATCGGGACAGACACTCGGCTCCTATAATTCACCCCTCCACTTT. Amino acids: CASSLSGQTLGSYNSPLHF.

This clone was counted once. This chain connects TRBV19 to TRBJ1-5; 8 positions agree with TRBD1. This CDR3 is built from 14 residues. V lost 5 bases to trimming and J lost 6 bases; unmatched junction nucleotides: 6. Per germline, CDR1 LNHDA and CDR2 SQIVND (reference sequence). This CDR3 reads CASSRTGRAQPQHF. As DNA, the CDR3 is TGTGCCAGTAGTCGGACAGGGCGAGCTCAGCCCCAGCATTTT.

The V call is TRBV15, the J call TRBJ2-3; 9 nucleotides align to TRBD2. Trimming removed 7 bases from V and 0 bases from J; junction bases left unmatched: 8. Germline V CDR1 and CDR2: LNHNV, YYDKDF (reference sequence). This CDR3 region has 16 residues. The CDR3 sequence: CATTTLRGGSTDTQYF. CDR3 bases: TGTGCCACCACTACGTTGCGGGGGGGCAGCACAGATACGCAGTATTTT.

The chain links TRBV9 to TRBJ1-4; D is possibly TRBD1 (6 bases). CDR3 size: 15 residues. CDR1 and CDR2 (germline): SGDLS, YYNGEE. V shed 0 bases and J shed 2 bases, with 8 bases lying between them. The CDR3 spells CASSVAGATNEKLFF. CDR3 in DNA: TGTGCCAGCAGCGTAGCAGGGGCGACTAATGAAAAACTGTTTTTT.

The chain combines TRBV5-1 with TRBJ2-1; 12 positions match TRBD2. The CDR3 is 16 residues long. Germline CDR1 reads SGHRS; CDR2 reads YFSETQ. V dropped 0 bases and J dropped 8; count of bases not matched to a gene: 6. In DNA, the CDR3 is TGCGCCAGCAGCTTGGTGCTAGCGGGGGGGCTGGATGAGCAGTTCTTC. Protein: CASSLVLAGGLDEQFF.

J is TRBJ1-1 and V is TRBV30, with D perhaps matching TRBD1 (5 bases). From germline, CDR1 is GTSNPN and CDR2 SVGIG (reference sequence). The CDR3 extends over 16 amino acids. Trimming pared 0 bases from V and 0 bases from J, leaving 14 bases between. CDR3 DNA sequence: TGTGCCTGGAGTGTACTAACTCGGGGGATGAACACTGAAGCTTTCTTT. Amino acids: CAWSVLTRGMNTEAFF.

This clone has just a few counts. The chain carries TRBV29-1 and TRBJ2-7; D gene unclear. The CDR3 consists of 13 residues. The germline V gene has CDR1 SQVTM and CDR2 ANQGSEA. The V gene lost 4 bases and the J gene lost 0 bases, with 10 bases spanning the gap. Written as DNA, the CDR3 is TGCAGCGTTGCTGGCAGAAGCTCCTACGAGCAGTACTTC. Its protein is CSVAGRSSYEQYF.

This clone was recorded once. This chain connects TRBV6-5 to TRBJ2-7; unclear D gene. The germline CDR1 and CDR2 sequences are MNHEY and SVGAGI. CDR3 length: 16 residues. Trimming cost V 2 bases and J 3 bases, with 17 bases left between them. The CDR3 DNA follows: TGTGCCAGCAGTTACGCTTTGGGTCAGGCTCTCTACGAGCAGTACTTC. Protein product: CASSYALGQALYEQYF.

Here the CDR3 DNA reads TGTGCCAGCAGTGCAAGGGGACTCAATGAGCAGTTCTTC. Its protein product is CASSARGLNEQFF. The genes are TRBV2 and TRBJ2-1, with D perhaps matching TRBD2 (6 bases). With 4 bases removed from V and 6 bases from J, the gap between germline ends came to 10 bases. From germline, CDR1 is SNHLY and CDR2 FYNNEI. CDR3 length equals 13 residues.

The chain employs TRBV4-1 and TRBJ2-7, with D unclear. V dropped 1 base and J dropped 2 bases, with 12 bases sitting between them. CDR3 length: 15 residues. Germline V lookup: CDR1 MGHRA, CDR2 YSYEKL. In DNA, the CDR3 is TGCGCCAGCAGCCAAGCTTCTGCGTCCCCCTACGAGCAGTACTTC. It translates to CASSQASASPYEQYF.

The CDR3 sequence: CSVPGLGRHEQFF. The CDR3, as DNA: TGCAGCGTTCCGGGACTAGGTCGCCATGAGCAGTTCTTC. V is TRBV29-1 and J is TRBJ2-1, with 8 nucleotides matching TRBD2. This CDR3 spans 13 amino acids. Germline V CDR1 and CDR2: SQVTM, ANQGSEA. The junction had 8 bases not matched to a gene; V was cut back by 5 bases and J by 8 bases.